Listed here is a single T cell receptor (beta chain). The sample belongs to a study of blood T cell repertoires in COVID-19. Germline V lookup: CDR1 MDHEN, CDR2 SYDVKM. The V end lost 3 bases, the J end lost 9 bases, and 12 bases lay between the germline ends. This CDR3 has 13 amino acids. Sequencing was performed with immunoSEQ multiplex PCR; in TCRdb, only in-frame clones are kept and a portion is missing. This repertoire shows hundreds of thousands of clones, 89% found once; its top ten account for approximately 3%. The TCR comes from a woman aged 25-40 years with COVID-19, enrolled during active disease. V is TRBV28 and J is TRBJ2-4, with D tentatively TRBD2 (5 bases). The source material was peripheral blood. CDR3 in DNA: TGTGCCAGCAGTTTCCACACTAGGACCATTCAGTACTTC. Protein product: CASSFHTRTIQYF.